The rows below give T cell receptor beta chains drawn from one sample of a study of cytomegalovirus exposure and HLA in healthy donors. The method was immunoSEQ multiplex PCR; TCRdb's version includes in-frame clones alone and lacks a portion of them. The sample has about 76,000 clones; about three quarters are singletons. The sample consisted of PBMCs. The receptors come from a woman between 40 and 55 years old in good health and CMV-seropositive. The conserved cysteine and the conserved F or W are not part of the CDR3 here. Fields, in order: J gene, V gene, D gene, CDR3 protein. D genes are given only for firm matches.

>TRBJ1-1|TRBV5-1|TRBD1
ASSFDRASNTEAF
>TRBJ1-5|TRBV18|-
ASSLGQTDQPQH
>TRBJ2-5|TRBV19|-
ASGRLETQY
>TRBJ2-7|TRBV4-2|TRBD2
ASSQGLADEQY
>TRBJ2-3|TRBV5-1|TRBD2
ASSSPLSGRDTDTQY
>TRBJ2-7|TRBV2|TRBD1
ASSGGTGRVEQY
>TRBJ1-1|TRBV5-1|-
ASSLNSGSLFSSEAF
>TRBJ2-5|TRBV29-1|TRBD2
SVRSGTQETQY
>TRBJ1-4|TRBV25-1|TRBD1
ASSVPGQGMEKLF
>TRBJ1-1|TRBV4-3|-
ASSQERGGRGRAF
>TRBJ2-1|TRBV30|TRBD1
AWSVGQGAYNEQF
>TRBJ1-1|TRBV6-5|-
ASSRMDITEAF
>TRBJ2-7|TRBV19|TRBD2
ASSMRAFSGSSYEQY
>-|TRBV19|TRBD2
ASSPTSGRAYEQY
>TRBJ2-1|TRBV30|TRBD2
AWSLSWGTSARGVREQF
>TRBJ1-1|TRBV12-5|-
ASGFWGDTEAF
>TRBJ2-3|TRBV27|TRBD1
ASSFLQGANTQY
>TRBJ1-4|TRBV30|TRBD1
AWSMGQNEKLF
>TRBJ2-7|TRBV14|TRBD1
ASSQASPGQGHEQY
>TRBJ1-6|TRBV30|-
AWTGTGGNSPLH
>TRBJ2-1|TRBV29-1|TRBD2
SVGQTSMGTRQF
>TRBJ2-5|TRBV27|-
ASSWAPRETQY
>TRBJ1-2|TRBV5-1|TRBD1
ASSLDRGGYT
>TRBJ1-1|TRBV6-1|TRBD1
ASKWEEGANTEAF
>TRBJ2-1|TRBV5-1|TRBD2
ASSSLAGDHNEQF
>TRBJ2-1|TRBV11-2|-
ASSLGLNEQF
>TRBJ1-1|TRBV6-5|TRBD1
ASRYTGGAGNTEAF
>TRBJ2-5|TRBV19|-
ASRSEQETQY
>TRBJ1-2|TRBV2|-
ASSERGFGDGYT
>TRBJ2-5|TRBV7-2|TRBD1
ASSYKPGGHEQY
>TRBJ1-1|TRBV19|TRBD1
ASSIARTGGRGNTEAF
>TRBJ2-1|TRBV29-1|-
SVTRGAASYNEQF
>TRBJ2-2|TRBV5-1|TRBD1
ASSIGTGNTGELF